This is a list of T cell receptor beta chains from one sample in a study of T cells in Graves' hyperthyroidism and ophthalmopathy. TCRdb re-analysed the multiplex PCR reads in MiXCR, keeping a single row per CDR3 protein. Counted here are roughly 250,000 distinct CDR3 sequences, about 17% occurring once; the ten biggest clones make up 25% to 30%. Sequencing input: blood. The receptors were gathered from a woman between 18 and 29 years old with Graves' ophthalmopathy. Each CDR3 is given with its conserved first and last residue. A D gene is named only where the DNA matches it firmly. Rows may omit the clone size; those that give it use once, few, many or a size class.

TRBV18	-	many	TRBJ1-6	TGTGCCAGCTCACCAAAGGAGAATTCACCCCTCCACTTT	CASSPKENSPLHF
TRBV18	-	many	TRBJ2-3	TGTGCCAGCTCACCATCAGATACGCAGTATTTT	CASSPSDTQYF
TRBV19	-	many	TRBJ2-7	TGTGCCAGTAGTATTACCGGCGGAGAGCAGTACTTC	CASSITGGEQYF
TRBV5-1	-	few	TRBJ2-3	TGCGCCAGCAGCTCAGACAACAACCTGGGGGGTACGCAGTATTTT	CASSSDNNLGGTQYF
TRBV27	-	many	TRBJ2-1	TGTGCCAGCAGTTTTACCCCTAGCTCCTACAATGAGCAGTTCTTC	CASSFTPSSYNEQFF
TRBV28	-	many	TRBJ1-2	TGTGCCAGCAGTTTGGAGAACTATGGCTACACCTTC	CASSLENYGYTF
TRBV20-1	-	many	TRBJ2-1	TGCAGTGCTAGATCGTTCGGGTATGAGCAGTTCTTC	CSARSFGYEQFF
TRBV5-1	-	many	TRBJ1-2	TGCGCCAGCAGCTTGCCGGGCAGGCCGGGAGATGGCTACACCTTC	CASSLPGRPGDGYTF
TRBV7-3	-	-	TRBJ1-1	TGTGCCAGCAGCTTAGCACGGGTTGCTGAAGCTTTCTTT	CASSLARVAEAFF
TRBV6-2/TRBV6-3	-	many	TRBJ2-3	TGTGCCAGCAGCACCCGCCTAGAATCGGGTACGCAGTATTTT	CASSTRLESGTQYF
TRBV30	-	-	TRBJ1-2	TGTGCCTGGAGTGCCACATGGGGCGATGGCTACACCTTC	CAWSATWGDGYTF
TRBV5-6	-	few	TRBJ2-3	TGTGCCAGCAGCGTCGGTTCTAGGGTTCATACAGATACGCAGTATTTT	CASSVGSRVHTDTQYF
TRBV2	TRBD2	many	TRBJ2-3	TGTGCCAGCAGTGAAACTTCTAGCGGGAGTTCAGATACGCAGTATTTT	CASSETSSGSSDTQYF
TRBV28	TRBD2	-	TRBJ2-7	TGTGCCAGCAACCCAACGGTGAGGCCTAGCGGGGGGGGTGGGTCCTACGAGCAGTACTTC	CASNPTVRPSGGGGSYEQYF
TRBV20-1	TRBD2	many	TRBJ2-7	TGCAGTGCTAACTTCAGATCTAGCGGGAGGGCCCTCGAGCAGTACTTC	CSANFRSSGRALEQYF
TRBV6-1	-	few	TRBJ1-2	TGTGCCAGCAGTCGCCTTAGCTACTATGGCTACACCTTC	CASSRLSYYGYTF
TRBV7-2	TRBD1	many	TRBJ2-3	TGTGCCAGCAGCCCCGGGCCAGGGGGACGTACGCAGTATTTT	CASSPGPGGRTQYF
TRBV3-1	TRBD2	many	TRBJ2-2	TGTGCCAGCAGCCGCTCCGGGACTAGCGGTAACACCGGGGAGCTGTTTTTT	CASSRSGTSGNTGELFF
TRBV9	-	many	TRBJ1-6	TGTGCCAGCAGCGGGACAGTTAAGAGCTCCTATAATTCACCCCTCCACTTT	CASSGTVKSSYNSPLHF
TRBV6-1	TRBD2	many	TRBJ2-7	TGTGCCAGCAGGGAGACTCAGCGGGGAGCCTTCTACGAGCAGTACTTC	CASRETQRGAFYEQYF
TRBV6-5	-	many	TRBJ2-1	TGTGCCAGCAGTTACGCTCCTTCTTACAATGAGCAGTTCTTC	CASSYAPSYNEQFF
TRBV5-1	-	many	TRBJ1-1	TGCGCCAGCAGGGTAGAAGTCCGGAAGAACACTGAAGCTTTCTTT	CASRVEVRKNTEAFF
TRBV6-4	TRBD1	many	TRBJ2-1	TGTGCCAGCAGTGGGACAGGCGGCTCCTACAATGAGCAGTTCTTC	CASSGTGGSYNEQFF
TRBV28	-	many	TRBJ2-7	TGTGCCAGCAGTTTATATCCGGGGGCACCCGAGCAGTACTTC	CASSLYPGAPEQYF
TRBV20-1	-	-	TRBJ2-3	TGCAGTGCTCTCCCGCGGCGGACAGATACGCAGTATTTT	CSALPRRTDTQYF
TRBV2	-	many	TRBJ2-4	TGTGCCAGCAGTGAAATAGGACGGACATTAGCCAAAAACATTCAGTACTTC	CASSEIGRTLAKNIQYF
TRBV28	-	many	TRBJ2-1	TGTGCCAGCAGTTTGGGTCTTAGCGGCTACAATGAGCAGTTCTTC	CASSLGLSGYNEQFF
TRBV13	-	many	TRBJ1-2	TGTGCCAGCAGCTCCTTTTGGGATCACGACTATGGCTACACCTTC	CASSSFWDHDYGYTF
TRBV20-1	TRBD2	many	TRBJ2-5	TGCAGTGCTAGAGATCCCCTAGCGGGGGGAGAGACCCAGTACTTC	CSARDPLAGGETQYF
TRBV7-2	TRBD2	many	TRBJ2-7	TGTGCCAGCAGCCCCACTAGCGGGAGTGAGTACGAGCAGTACTTC	CASSPTSGSEYEQYF
TRBV7-9	-	-	TRBJ1-2	TGTGCCAGCAGCTTTTCCCAGGGAGAGACTGGCTACACCTTC	CASSFSQGETGYTF
TRBV30	TRBD2	many	TRBJ2-3	TGTGCCTGGAGTCAACTCGGGAGGGACACAGATACGCAGTATTTT	CAWSQLGRDTDTQYF
TRBV11-3	-	many	TRBJ2-7	TGTGCCAGCAGCACATACGCCTACGAGCAGTACTTC	CASSTYAYEQYF
TRBV18	TRBD2	-	TRBJ2-1	TGTGCCAGCCGGGGACTAGCGGAGTCCTACAATGAGCAGTTCTTC	CASRGLAESYNEQFF
TRBV20-1	TRBD2	many	TRBJ2-3	TGCAGTGCTAGAGGAGGGACTACCCTGCCGCGGGATACGCAGTATTTT	CSARGGTTLPRDTQYF
TRBV20-1	-	few	TRBJ1-3	TGCAGTGCTAGTAACGGGGCTGGCTCTGGAAACACCATATATTTT	CSASNGAGSGNTIYF
TRBV7-9	TRBD2	few	TRBJ2-2	TGTGCCAGCAGCGACAGGACTAGCGGGGGGAACACCGGGGAGCTGTTTTTT	CASSDRTSGGNTGELFF
TRBV5-6	-	many	TRBJ2-5	TGTGCCAGCGGCCCCGGAGTCCAAGAGACCCAGTACTTC	CASGPGVQETQYF
TRBV28	-	many	TRBJ1-3	TGTGCCAGCAGTTTTCTGACAGCAACACTTGGAAACACCATATATTTT	CASSFLTATLGNTIYF